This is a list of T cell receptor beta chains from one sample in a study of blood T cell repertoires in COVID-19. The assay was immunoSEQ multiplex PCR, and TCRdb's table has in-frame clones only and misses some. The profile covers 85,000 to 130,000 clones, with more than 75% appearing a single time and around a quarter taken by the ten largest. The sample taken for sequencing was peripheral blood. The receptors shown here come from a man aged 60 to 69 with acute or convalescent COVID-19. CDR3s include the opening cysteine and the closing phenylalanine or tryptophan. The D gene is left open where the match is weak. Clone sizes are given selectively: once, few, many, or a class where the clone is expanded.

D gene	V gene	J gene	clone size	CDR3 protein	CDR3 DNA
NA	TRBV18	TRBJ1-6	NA	CASSQTEDNSPLHF	TGTGCCAGCTCACAGACGGAGGATAATTCACCCCTCCACTTT
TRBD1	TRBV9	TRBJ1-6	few	CASSPMTGGSHSPLHF	TGTGCCAGCAGCCCTATGACAGGGGGGAGTCATTCACCCCTCCACTTT
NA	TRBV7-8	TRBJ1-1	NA	CASSSSINTEAFF	TGTGCCAGCAGCTCTAGTATAAACACTGAAGCTTTCTTT
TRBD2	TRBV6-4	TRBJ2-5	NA	CASSHRGNSGETQYF	TGTGCCAGCAGCCACCGCGGGAATAGCGGGGAGACCCAGTACTTC
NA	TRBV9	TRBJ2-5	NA	CASSLSGQETQYF	TGTGCCAGCAGCTTATCAGGCCAAGAGACCCAGTACTTC
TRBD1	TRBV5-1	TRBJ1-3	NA	CASSDRDRGVVNTIYF	TGCGCCAGCAGCGACCGGGACAGGGGTGTTGTAAACACCATATATTTT
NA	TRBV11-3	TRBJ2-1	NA	CASSLVRAAVVYNEQFF	TGTGCCAGCAGCTTAGTTAGGGCAGCGGTTGTTTACAATGAGCAGTTCTTC
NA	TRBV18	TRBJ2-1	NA	CASSPKGRGVFF	TGTGCCAGCTCACCAAAGGGCAGGGGCGTCTTCTTC
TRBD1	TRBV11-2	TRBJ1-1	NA	CASTKQGPTEAFF	TGTGCCAGCACCAAACAGGGGCCCACTGAAGCTTTCTTT
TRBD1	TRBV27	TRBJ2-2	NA	CASSFQGATGELFF	TGTGCCAGCAGTTTTCAGGGGGCAACCGGGGAGCTGTTTTTT
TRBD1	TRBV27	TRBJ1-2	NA	CASRSIRQGSYGYTF	TGTGCCAGCAGATCTATTAGACAGGGATCCTATGGCTACACCTTC
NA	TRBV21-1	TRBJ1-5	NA	CASSKCRVPGNQPQHF	TGTGCCAGCAGCAAATGTCGGGTCCCGGGCAATCAGCCCCAGCATTTT
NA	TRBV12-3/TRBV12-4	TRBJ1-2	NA	CASRNRESYGYTF	TGTGCCAGCAGAAACCGGGAATCCTATGGCTACACCTTC
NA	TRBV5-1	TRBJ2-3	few	CASSSLEVRADTQYF	TGCGCCAGCAGCTCCCTAGAGGTGAGGGCGGATACGCAGTATTTT
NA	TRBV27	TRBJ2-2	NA	CASAPLPGTNTGELFF	TGTGCCAGCGCTCCTCTTCCAGGAACCAACACCGGGGAGCTGTTTTTT
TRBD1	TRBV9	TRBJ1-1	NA	CASSVADRVFSEAFF	TGTGCCAGCAGCGTGGCCGACAGGGTGTTCTCTGAAGCTTTCTTT
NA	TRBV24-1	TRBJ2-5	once	CATSDPTTQETQYF	TGTGCCACCAGTGATCCCACAACCCAAGAGACCCAGTACTTC
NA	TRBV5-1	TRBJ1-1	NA	CASSLVGQETEAFF	TGCGCCAGCAGCTTGGTGGGACAAGAAACAGAAGCTTTCTTT
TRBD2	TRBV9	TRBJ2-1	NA	CASSDTGTSGSREQFF	TGTGCCAGCAGCGATACCGGGACTAGCGGGAGCCGGGAGCAGTTCTTC
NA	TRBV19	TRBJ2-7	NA	CASSINRATYEQYF	TGTGCCAGTAGTATCAACAGGGCAACCTACGAGCAGTACTTC
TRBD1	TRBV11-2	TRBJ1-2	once	CASSLGGDRAGYTF	TGTGCCAGCAGCTTAGGAGGGGACAGGGCTGGCTACACCTTC
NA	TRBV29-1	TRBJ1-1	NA	CSADGNTEAFF	TGCAGCGCGGACGGGAACACTGAAGCTTTCTTT
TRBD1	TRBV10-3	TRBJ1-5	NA	CAISGNRGGQPQHF	TGTGCCATCAGTGGCAACAGGGGCGGTCAGCCCCAGCATTTT
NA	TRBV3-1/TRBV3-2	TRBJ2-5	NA	CASSQKVSHGETQYF	TGTGCCAGCAGCCAAAAGGTCTCACACGGGGAGACCCAGTACTTC
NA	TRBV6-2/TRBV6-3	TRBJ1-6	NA	CASGRQQPLHF	TGTGCCAGCGGCCGACAGCAGCCCCTCCACTTT
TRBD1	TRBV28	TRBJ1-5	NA	CASSWPFATGNQPQHF	TGTGCCAGCAGTTGGCCGTTCGCGACAGGGAATCAGCCCCAGCATTTT
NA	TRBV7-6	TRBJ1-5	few	CASSLEQGNQPQHF	TGTGCCAGCAGCTTAGAACAGGGCAATCAGCCCCAGCATTTT
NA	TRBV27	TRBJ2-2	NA	CASSLDRYTGELFF	TGTGCCAGCAGTCTAGACAGATACACCGGGGAGCTGTTTTTT
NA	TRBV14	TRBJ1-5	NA	CASSPRGGVNQPQHF	TGTGCCAGCAGTCCTCGAGGGGGAGTCAATCAGCCCCAGCATTTT